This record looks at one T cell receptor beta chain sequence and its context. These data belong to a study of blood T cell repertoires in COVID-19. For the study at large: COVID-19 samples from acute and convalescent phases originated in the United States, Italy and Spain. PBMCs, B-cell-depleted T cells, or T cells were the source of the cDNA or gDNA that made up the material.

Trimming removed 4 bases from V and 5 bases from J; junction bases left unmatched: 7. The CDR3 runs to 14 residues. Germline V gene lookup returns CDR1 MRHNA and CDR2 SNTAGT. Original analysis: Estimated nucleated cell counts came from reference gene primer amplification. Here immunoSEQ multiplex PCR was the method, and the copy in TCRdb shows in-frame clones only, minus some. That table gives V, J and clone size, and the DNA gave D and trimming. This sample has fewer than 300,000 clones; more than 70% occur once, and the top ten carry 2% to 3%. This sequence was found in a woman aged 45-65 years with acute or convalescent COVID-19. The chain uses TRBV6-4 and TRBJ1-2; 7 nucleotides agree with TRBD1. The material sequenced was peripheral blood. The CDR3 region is CASSVGTASYGYTF. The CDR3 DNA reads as TGTGCCAGCAGTGTCGGGACAGCATCTTATGGCTACACCTTC.